The 4 T cell receptor beta chains presented below share a single source sample, sequenced in a study of shared clonotypes between healthy human individuals. Profiling relied on immunoSEQ multiplex PCR, and the TCRdb table lists in-frame clones only, not all of them. Of roughly 500,000 clones listed, 79% were seen once; the top ten hold roughly 13%. The sample consisted of PBMCs. Receptor source: a woman aged 40 to 55 in good health. Some clones in this sample may be carry-over from other donors' samples.

The chain is built from TRBV28 and TRBJ1-5; D unclear. Between the trimmed V and J ends, which lost 6 bases and 3 bases, there was a span of 6 bases. The CDR3 runs to 12 residues. Germline V CDR1 and CDR2: MDHEN, SYDVKM. The CDR3 DNA reads as TGTGCCAGCAGACCTCACAATCAGCCCCAGCATTTT. Its protein is CASRPHNQPQHF.

The gene calls are TRBV7-9 and TRBJ2-7; the match to TRBD1 covers 7 bases. From germline, CDR1 is SEHNR and CDR2 FQNEAQ (reference sequence). With V trimmed by 2 bases and J by 5 bases, 3 bases remained unmatched. The CDR3 is 13 amino acids. The CDR3 region is CASSLQGDHEQYF. CDR3 sequence (DNA): TGTGCCAGCAGCTTACAGGGGGACCACGAGCAGTACTTC.

In its sample, this clone was seen a few times. V gene TRBV5-6 combines with J gene TRBJ2-7, with 7 bases fitting TRBD1. The junction had 3 bases not matched to a gene; V was cut back by 0 bases and J by 6 bases. The CDR3 totals 13 residues. In germline, CDR1 is SGHDT, CDR2 YYEEEE. This CDR3 is CASSLVAGGEQYF. CDR3 sequence (DNA): TGTGCCAGCAGCTTGGTGGCAGGGGGCGAGCAGTACTTC.

This clone was observed once. The chain links TRBV18 to TRBJ1-1, with TRBD1 matching 8 bases. The CDR3 consists of 14 residues. Trimming took 5 bases from V and 4 from J; bases not matched to a gene: 6. The germline gives CDR1 KGHSH, CDR2 LQKENI. CDR3 nucleotide sequence: TGTGCCAGCTCAGGGGGACAGGCCGCCACTGAAGCTTTCTTT. It translates to CASSGGQAATEAFF.